These 25 T cell receptor beta chains share one sample of origin, sequenced in a study of T cell responses to AZD1222 COVID-19 vaccine. Sequencing used immunoSEQ multiplex PCR; TCRdb keeps in-frame clones, though not all of them. The data hold fewer than 85,000 clones, with 90% observed a single time. The source material was peripheral blood, sampled on day 0 of AZD1222 vaccination. These receptor sequences come from an adult in good health.

The chain combines TRBV6-5 with TRBJ2-5; perhaps TRBD1 as D (6 bases). V was cut by 10 bases and J by 4 bases, with 13 bases left in between. CDR1 is MNHEY, CDR2 SVGAGI, per germline. The CDR3 extends over 12 amino acids. The CDR3: CATRTEGETQYF. DNA for the CDR3: TGTGCCACAAGGACAGAAGGAGAGACCCAGTACTTC.

The chain couples TRBV7-8 to TRBJ1-4; a weak D match, TRBD1 (5 bases). V was pared by 5 bases and J by 8 bases, with 15 bases between. Germline assignment: CDR1 SGHVS and CDR2 FQNEAQ. The CDR3 spans 14 residues. CDR3 region: CASSPEGRAEKLFF. Written as DNA, the CDR3 is TGTGCCAGCAGCCCGGAGGGGCGCGCCGAAAAACTGTTTTTT.

This chain joins TRBV2 and TRBJ1-1; D not certain. The V gene lost 7 bases and the J gene lost 0 bases, with 9 bases spanning the gap. This CDR3 is built from 13 residues. Germline CDR1 SNHLY, CDR2 FYNNEI. The chain's CDR3 is CASTGPMNTEAFF. Written as DNA, the CDR3 is TGTGCCAGCACCGGCCCCATGAACACTGAAGCTTTCTTT.

This clone was picked up one time. The chain recombines TRBV6-5 with TRBJ2-7; 7 nucleotides align to TRBD1. This CDR3 is 12 amino acids long. J gave up 4 bases and V 8 bases, and 5 bases lay outside the gene matches. Germline V gene sequence: CDR1 MNHEY, CDR2 SVGAGI. CDR3 amino acids: CASLDRRYEQYF. The CDR3 DNA reads TGTGCCAGCCTGGACAGGCGATACGAGCAGTACTTC.

The CDR3 nucleotides are TGTGCCAGCAGTGCGGGGGCTCAAGAGACCCAGTACTTC. Protein: CASSAGAQETQYF. The V and J genes are TRBV6-2 or TRBV6-3 and TRBJ2-5; D might be TRBD2 (7 bases). The CDR3 consists of 13 residues. Germline V gives CDR1 MNHEY, CDR2 SVGEGT. With 5 bases removed from V and 2 bases from J, the gap between germline ends came to 9 bases.

The chain carries TRBV5-5 and TRBJ2-1, with D tentatively TRBD1 (6 bases). V dropped 4 bases and J dropped 10 bases, with 9 bases sitting between them. This CDR3 is 11 amino acids long. Germline assignment: CDR1 SGHKS and CDR2 YYEKEE (reference sequence). CDR3 amino acids: CASSPGTEQFF. The CDR3 region has the DNA TGTGCCAGCAGCCCCGGGACAGAGCAGTTCTTC.

V is TRBV7-6 and J is TRBJ2-7; 9 positions match TRBD2. The CDR3 runs to 19 residues. V trimming: 3 bases; J trimming: 5 bases; junction bases outside the gene matches: 20. Germline V gives CDR1 SGHVS, CDR2 FNYEAQ. The CDR3 loop reads CASSFNSGGGSGSWDEQYF. CDR3 bases: TGTGCCAGCAGCTTCAATAGTGGGGGGGGTAGCGGGAGTTGGGACGAGCAGTACTTC.

The chain joins TRBV19 to TRBJ2-3, with 11 nucleotides matching TRBD2. The germline V gene has CDR1 LNHDA and CDR2 SQIVND (reference sequence). The length of the CDR3 is 16 residues. Losses at the gene ends were 4 bases for V and 4 bases for J; bases not matched to a gene: 7. The CDR3 nucleotides read TGTGCCAGTAGTAGACTAGCGGGGACAAATCCAGATACGCAGTATTTT. Translated, it gives CASSRLAGTNPDTQYF.

The V and J genes are TRBV9 and TRBJ2-1; D not resolved. Germline CDR1 is SGDLS and CDR2 is YYNGEE. This CDR3 is 15 amino acids long. The V end lost 1 base, the J end lost 0 bases, and 8 bases lay between the germline ends. DNA of the CDR3: TGTGCCAGCAGCGTACAGCCTAGCTCCTACAATGAGCAGTTCTTC. Translation gives CASSVQPSSYNEQFF.

The rearrangement uses TRBV9 and TRBJ1-1, with D possibly matching TRBD1 (5 bases). Trimming shortened V by 0 bases and J by 4 bases, and 13 bases separated the two germline ends. The CDR3 is made up of 15 amino acids. The V gene's germline CDR1 is SGDLS and CDR2 YYNGEE. The CDR3 reads CASSVASGMATEAFF. The CDR3 coding sequence is TGTGCCAGCAGCGTAGCCTCAGGGATGGCCACTGAAGCTTTCTTT.

The rearrangement uses TRBV9 and TRBJ1-4, with D possibly TRBD1 on 5 matching bases. Trimming cost V 3 bases and J 6 bases, with 12 bases left between them. This CDR3 is built from 14 residues. Germline lookup yields CDR1 SGDLS and CDR2 YYNGEE. CDR3 nucleotides: TGTGCCAGCAGCGCCCTGGGGGGGGATGAAAAACTGTTTTTT. Amino acids: CASSALGGDEKLFF.

The chain is built from TRBV19 and TRBJ2-3, with 9 bases lining up with TRBD2. The CDR3 consists of 15 residues. Looked up from germline, CDR1 is LNHDA and CDR2 is SQIVND (reference sequence). Trimming at V came to 3 bases and at J to 2 bases, leaving 3 bases not matched to a gene. The CDR3 is CASSMVGLATDTQYF. The CDR3 DNA sequence: TGTGCCAGTAGTATGGTGGGACTAGCCACAGATACGCAGTATTTT.

The genes are TRBV19 and TRBJ2-5, with TRBD2 as a possible D gene (6 bases). CDR1 is LNHDA and CDR2 is SQIVND in the germline V gene (reference sequence). CDR3 length equals 14 residues. The V and J ends lost 3 bases and 5 bases respectively, with 13 bases between them. This CDR3 reads CASSMGLAWETQYF. CDR3 nucleotide sequence: TGTGCCAGTAGTATGGGGCTAGCGTGGGAGACCCAGTACTTC.

The chain joins TRBV10-3 to TRBJ2-3; TRBD2 agrees at 7 bases. Looked up from germline, CDR1 is ENHRY and CDR2 is SYGVKD. This CDR3 has 15 residues. V dropped 6 bases and J dropped 1; count of bases not matched to a gene: 7. The CDR3 spells CAIRGTTLGTDTQYF. CDR3 nucleotides: TGTGCCATCAGAGGGACTACATTGGGCACAGATACGCAGTATTTT.

The gene calls are TRBV24-1 and TRBJ2-2; 9 positions agree with TRBD2. The CDR3 is 19 residues long. Germline-derived CDR1 and CDR2 are KGHDR and SFDVKD. Trimming removed 2 bases from V and 2 bases from J; junction bases left unmatched: 11. Here the CDR3 reads CATSDSTSGWNTNTGELFF. DNA of the CDR3: TGTGCCACCAGTGATTCTACTAGCGGGTGGAATACTAACACCGGGGAGCTGTTTTTT.

This chain joins TRBV11-3 and TRBJ2-7; D might be TRBD2 (6 bases). Trimming stripped 0 bases from V and 7 bases from J, with 7 bases between. CDR3 size: 12 residues. From germline, CDR1 is SGHNT and CDR2 YENEEA. The CDR3 DNA reads as TGTGCCAGCAGCTTAGAGGCGGGAGAGCAGTACTTC. The encoded protein is CASSLEAGEQYF.

The chain carries TRBV5-6 and TRBJ2-3; 7 bases are shared with TRBD2. The CDR3 consists of 17 residues. With 5 bases clipped from V and 4 bases from J, the junction kept 16 bases outside the gene matches. CDR1 is SGHDT and CDR2 is YYEEEE in the germline V gene. In DNA form, the CDR3 reads TGTGCCAGCAGATCGCGAGGACTAGTTGGTTTGCCAGATACGCAGTATTTT. Translation: CASRSRGLVGLPDTQYF. Full variable domain (outside the CDR3, taken from reference TRBV5-6 and TRBJ2-3): DAGVTQSPTHLIKTRGQQVTLRCSPKSGHDTVSWYQQALGQGPQFIFQYYEEEERQRGNFPDRFSGHQFPNYSSELNVNALLLGDSALYLCASRSRGLVGLPDTQYFGPGTRLTVL.

There are a few counts of this clone. This chain uses TRBV6-5 with TRBJ2-7; TRBD1 is a possible D gene (6 bases). The CDR3 has 13 amino acids. V lost 6 bases, J lost 0 bases, and 9 bases lay in between. Germline CDR1 reads MNHEY; CDR2 reads SVGAGI. The CDR3 region is CASRRQVSYEQYF. DNA for the CDR3: TGTGCCAGCAGGAGACAGGTCTCCTACGAGCAGTACTTC.

The gene calls are TRBV7-3 and TRBJ1-5; D remains unclear. V lost 3 bases to trimming and J lost 7 bases, with 10 bases between them. The CDR3 spans 13 residues. From germline, CDR1 is SGHTA and CDR2 FQGTGA. The CDR3 nucleotides are TGTGCCAGCAGCTTCCTAATGGCCCAGCCCCAGCATTTT. It translates to CASSFLMAQPQHF.

This chain links TRBV20-1 with TRBJ2-1; D remains unclear. The V gene lost 3 bases and the J gene lost 2 bases, with 11 bases spanning the gap. The CDR3 sequence is 14 residues long. CDR1 and CDR2 from the germline V gene are DFQATT and SNEGSKA (reference sequence). In DNA form, the CDR3 reads TGCAGTGCTAGTCCCGCGTCGACCTACAATGAGCAGTTCTTC. It translates to CSASPASTYNEQFF.

The V and J genes are TRBV6-5 and TRBJ1-1; D ambiguous. This CDR3 has 13 amino acids. Trimming stripped 0 bases from V and 5 bases from J, with 7 bases between. CDR1 MNHEY and CDR2 SVGAGI come from the germline V gene. CDR3: CASSYSSATEAFF. The DNA for the CDR3 is TGTGCCAGCAGTTACTCGAGCGCTACTGAAGCTTTCTTT.

The chain links TRBV5-6 to TRBJ2-7, with D tentatively TRBD2 (6 bases). CDR3 size: 14 residues. V lost 5 bases and J 4 bases, leaving 16 bases between the germline ends. CDR1 is SGHDT and CDR2 is YYEEEE in the germline V gene. CDR3 residues: CASSRLGTLYEQYF. The CDR3 DNA sequence: TGTGCCAGCAGTCGACTAGGGACCCTTTACGAGCAGTACTTC.

V gene TRBV6-6 combines with J gene TRBJ1-1; 9 nucleotides match TRBD1. The CDR3 has 14 amino acids. V was pared by 4 bases and J by 6 bases, with 6 bases of the junction left unmatched. From germline, CDR1 is MNHNY and CDR2 SVGAGI (reference sequence). The CDR3 DNA is TGTGCCAGCAGTTGGGACAGGGCGGGGGCTGAAGCTTTCTTT. It specifies CASSWDRAGAEAFF.

The chain joins TRBV19 to TRBJ1-4; D might be TRBD1 (6 bases). The V gene's germline CDR1 is LNHDA and CDR2 SQIVND (reference sequence). The CDR3 sequence is 16 residues long. Trimming pared 4 bases from V and 7 bases from J, leaving 19 bases between. The CDR3 nucleotides are TGTGCCAGTAGTACTGCGACAGGACGGGGCCCTGAAAAACTGTTTTTT. It translates to CASSTATGRGPEKLFF.

The chain links TRBV12-5 to TRBJ1-5; no definite D call. This CDR3 has 13 amino acids. V lost 3 bases and J lost 5, with 8 bases in between. Germline V CDR1 and CDR2: LGHNT, FRNRAP. The chain's CDR3 is CASGLRSDQPQHF. CDR3 sequence (DNA): TGTGCTAGTGGTTTAAGGTCGGATCAGCCCCAGCATTTT.